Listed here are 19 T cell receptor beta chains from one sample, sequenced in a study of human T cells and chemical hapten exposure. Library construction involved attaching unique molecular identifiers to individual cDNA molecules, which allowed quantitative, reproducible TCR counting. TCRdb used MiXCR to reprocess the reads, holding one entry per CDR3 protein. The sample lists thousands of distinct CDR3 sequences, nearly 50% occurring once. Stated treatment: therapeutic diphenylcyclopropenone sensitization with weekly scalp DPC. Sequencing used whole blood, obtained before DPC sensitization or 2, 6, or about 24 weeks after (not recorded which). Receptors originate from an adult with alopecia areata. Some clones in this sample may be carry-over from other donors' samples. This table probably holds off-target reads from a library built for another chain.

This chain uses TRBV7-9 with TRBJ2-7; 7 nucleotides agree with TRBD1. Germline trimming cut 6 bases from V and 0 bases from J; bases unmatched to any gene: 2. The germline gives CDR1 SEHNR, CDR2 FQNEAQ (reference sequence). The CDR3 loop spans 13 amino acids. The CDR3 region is CASRGTDSYEQYF. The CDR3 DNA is TGTGCCAGCAGGGGGACAGACTCCTACGAGCAGTACTTC.

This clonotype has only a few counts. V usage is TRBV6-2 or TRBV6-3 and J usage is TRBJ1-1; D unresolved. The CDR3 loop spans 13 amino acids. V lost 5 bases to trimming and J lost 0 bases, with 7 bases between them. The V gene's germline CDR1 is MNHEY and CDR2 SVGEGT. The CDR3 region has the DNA TGTGCCAGCAGTAAAGCGTTGAACACTGAAGCTTTCTTT. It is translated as CASSKALNTEAFF.

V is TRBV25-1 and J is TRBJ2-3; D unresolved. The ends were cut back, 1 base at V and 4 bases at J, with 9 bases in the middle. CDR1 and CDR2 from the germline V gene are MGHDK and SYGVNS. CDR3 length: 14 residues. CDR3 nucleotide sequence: TGTGCCAGCAGTGAATCGACCTCCCCAGATACGCAGTATTTT. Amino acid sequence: CASSESTSPDTQYF. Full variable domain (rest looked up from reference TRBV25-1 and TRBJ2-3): EADIYQTPRYLVIGTGKKITLECSQTMGHDKMYWYQQDPGMELHLIHYSYGVNSTEKGDLSSESTVSRIRTEHFPLTLESARPSHTSQYLCASSESTSPDTQYFGPGTRLTVL.

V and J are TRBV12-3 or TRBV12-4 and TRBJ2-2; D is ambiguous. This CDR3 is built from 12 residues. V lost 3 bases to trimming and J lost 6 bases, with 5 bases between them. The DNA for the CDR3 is TGTGCCAGCAGTTTTCCCCCCGGGGAGCTGTTTTTT. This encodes CASSFPPGELFF.

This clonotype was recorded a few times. Here the CDR3 reads CAISAGRSPLHGANVLTF. The DNA for the CDR3 is TGTGCCATCAGCGCGGGCCGAAGCCCTCTACATGGGGCCAACGTCCTGACTTTC. This chain connects TRBV10-3 to TRBJ2-6, with a possible D match to TRBD2 (5 bases). Trimming shortened V by 6 bases and J by 3 bases, and 21 bases separated the two germline ends. The CDR3 has 18 amino acids. Germline V gives CDR1 ENHRY, CDR2 SYGVKD.

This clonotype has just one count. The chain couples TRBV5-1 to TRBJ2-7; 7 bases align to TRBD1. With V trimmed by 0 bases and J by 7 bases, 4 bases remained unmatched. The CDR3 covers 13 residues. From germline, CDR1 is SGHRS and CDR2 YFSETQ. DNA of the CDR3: TGCGCCAGCAGCTTGGACAGGGGTTCAGAGCAGTACTTC. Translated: CASSLDRGSEQYF.

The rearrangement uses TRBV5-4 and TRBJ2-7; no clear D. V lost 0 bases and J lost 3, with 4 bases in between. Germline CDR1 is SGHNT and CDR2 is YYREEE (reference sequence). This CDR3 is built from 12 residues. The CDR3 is CASSLGGYEQYF. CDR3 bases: TGTGCCAGCAGCTTGGGAGGCTACGAGCAGTACTTC.

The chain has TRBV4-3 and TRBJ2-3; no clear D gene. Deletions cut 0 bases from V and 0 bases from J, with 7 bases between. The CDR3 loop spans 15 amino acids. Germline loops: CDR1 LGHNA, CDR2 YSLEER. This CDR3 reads CASSQDWGSTDTQYF. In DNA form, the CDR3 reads TGCGCCAGCAGCCAAGATTGGGGAAGCACAGATACGCAGTATTTT.

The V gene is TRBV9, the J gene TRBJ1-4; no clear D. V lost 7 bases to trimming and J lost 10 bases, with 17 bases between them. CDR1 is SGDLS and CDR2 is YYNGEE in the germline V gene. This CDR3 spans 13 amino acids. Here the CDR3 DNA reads TGTGCCAGCTCCGTAGGGTCTCCCGGAAAACTGTTTTTT. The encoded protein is CASSVGSPGKLFF.

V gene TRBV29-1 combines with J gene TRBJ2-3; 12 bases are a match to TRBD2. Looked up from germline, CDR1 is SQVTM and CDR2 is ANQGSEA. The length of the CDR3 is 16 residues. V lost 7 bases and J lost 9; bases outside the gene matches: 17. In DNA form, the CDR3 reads TGCAGCGGCGGAGGAGGACTAGCGGGAACTCTTGCGACGCAGTATTTT. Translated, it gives CSGGGGLAGTLATQYF.

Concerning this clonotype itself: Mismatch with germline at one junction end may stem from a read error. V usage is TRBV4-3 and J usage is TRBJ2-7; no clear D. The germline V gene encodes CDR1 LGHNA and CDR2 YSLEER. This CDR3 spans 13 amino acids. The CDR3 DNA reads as TGCGCCAGCAGCCAAGATAACCGCCACGAGCAGTGCTTC. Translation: CASSQDNRHEQCF.

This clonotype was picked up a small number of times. CDR3 in DNA: TGTGCCAGCAGCATTACAGGGGCTGGGGCCAACGTCCTGACTTTC. It specifies CASSITGAGANVLTF. The genes are TRBV7-9 and TRBJ2-6, with TRBD1 identical over 7 bases. Germline V gene sequence: CDR1 SEHNR, CDR2 FQNEAQ (reference sequence). This CDR3 region has 15 residues. Germline trimming cut 5 bases from V and 2 bases from J; bases unmatched to any gene: 3.

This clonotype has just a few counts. The DNA for the CDR3 is TGCAGTGCTAAGCGGACTAGCGGACAAGAGACCCAGTACTTC. Protein: CSAKRTSGQETQYF. The chain joins TRBV20-1 to TRBJ2-5, with TRBD2 matching over 10 bases. The germline CDR1 and CDR2 sequences are DFQATT and SNEGSKA (reference sequence). The CDR3 runs to 14 residues. With V trimmed by 4 bases and J by 2 bases, 4 bases remained unmatched.

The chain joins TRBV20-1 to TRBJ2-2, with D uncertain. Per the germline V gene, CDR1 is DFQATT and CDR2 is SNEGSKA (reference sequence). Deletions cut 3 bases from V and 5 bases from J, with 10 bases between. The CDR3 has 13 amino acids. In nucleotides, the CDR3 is TGCAGTGCTAGTTTCGGCTTTACCGGGGAGCTGTTTTTT. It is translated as CSASFGFTGELFF.

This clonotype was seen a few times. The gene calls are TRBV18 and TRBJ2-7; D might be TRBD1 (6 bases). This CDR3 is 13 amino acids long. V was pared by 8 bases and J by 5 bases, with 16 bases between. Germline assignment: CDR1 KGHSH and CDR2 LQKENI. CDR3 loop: CASTQGIGDEQYF. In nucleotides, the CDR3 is TGTGCCAGCACCCAGGGGATAGGAGACGAGCAGTACTTC.

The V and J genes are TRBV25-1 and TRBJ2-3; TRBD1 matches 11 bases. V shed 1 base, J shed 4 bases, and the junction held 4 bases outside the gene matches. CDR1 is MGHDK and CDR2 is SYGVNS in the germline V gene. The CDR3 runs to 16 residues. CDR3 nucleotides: TGTGCCAGCAGTGAATGGGACAGGGGGAGAGCAGATACGCAGTATTTT. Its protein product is CASSEWDRGRADTQYF.

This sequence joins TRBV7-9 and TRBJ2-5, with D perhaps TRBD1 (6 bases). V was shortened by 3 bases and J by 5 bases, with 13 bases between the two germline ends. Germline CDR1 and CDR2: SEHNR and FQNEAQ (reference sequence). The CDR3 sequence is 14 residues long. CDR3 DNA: TGTGCCAGCAGCTTCGAGCAGGGGCTGGAGACCCAGTACTTC. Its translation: CASSFEQGLETQYF.

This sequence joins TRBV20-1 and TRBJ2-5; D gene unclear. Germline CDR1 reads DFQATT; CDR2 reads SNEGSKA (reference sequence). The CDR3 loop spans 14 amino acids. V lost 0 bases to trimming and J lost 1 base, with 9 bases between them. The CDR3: CSARDRSPQETQYF. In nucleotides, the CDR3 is TGCAGTGCTAGAGATCGGTCTCCCCAAGAGACCCAGTACTTC.

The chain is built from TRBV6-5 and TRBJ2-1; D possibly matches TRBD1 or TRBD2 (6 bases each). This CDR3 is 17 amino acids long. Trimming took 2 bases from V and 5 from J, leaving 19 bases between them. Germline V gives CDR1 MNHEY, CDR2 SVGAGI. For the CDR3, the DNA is TGTGCCAGCAGTTACGGCCCGGGGGCACTGGTCAACAATGAGCAGTTCTTC. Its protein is CASSYGPGALVNNEQFF.